This paragraph covers one TCR beta chain sequence. It was during active infection that Seattle patients were enrolled and then longitudinally followed. In germline, CDR1 is SGHTA, CDR2 FQGTGA. CDR3 length: 15 amino acids. The junction had 7 bases not matched to a gene; V was cut back by 2 bases and J by 6 bases. This record belongs to a study of blood T cell repertoires in COVID-19. Study information: Collection of acute and convalescent COVID-19 samples took place in the United States, Italy and Spain. T cells, B-cell-depleted T cells, or PBMCs supplied cDNA or gDNA.

Methods used by the authors: Amplification of reference gene primers provided the estimated nucleated cell counts. The repertoire was sequenced with immunoSEQ multiplex PCR; TCRdb's copy has only in-frame clones and lacks some. That table gives V, J and clone size, and the DNA gave D and trimming. The sample holds roughly 190,000 clones; around 81% are singletons and the top ten take roughly 11%. Input material: peripheral blood. The TCR was taken from a woman in her 40s with COVID-19, enrolled during active disease. This chain links TRBV7-3 with TRBJ2-3; TRBD2 matches 8 bases. CDR3 nucleotides: TGTGCCAGCAGCTTAGACGGGGGGGCCAGGGATACGCAGTATTTT. Protein product: CASSLDGGARDTQYF.